This TCR beta chain stems from a study of identical twins. Whole-study results and caveats: Researchers caution that invariant MAIT and iNKT cells could partly confound zero-insertion analyses. Excess low generation probability was seen in twin-shared out-of-frame alpha sequences. In beta out-of-frame sequences, the excess sharing between twins was weaker.

TCRdb re-called the 5' RACE reads through MiXCR, storing one row per CDR3 protein. This sample yields some 710,000 distinct CDR3 sequences, of which roughly 6.2% are seen a single time; 1.5% to 2% belongs to the top ten. V lost 0 bases and J lost 7; bases outside the gene matches: 7. The CDR3 extends over 15 amino acids. Germline assignment: CDR1 GTSNPN and CDR2 SVGIG (reference sequence). This clonotype was seen a few times. Its antigen is as yet unknown. The J gene is TRBJ2-1, the V gene TRBV30; 9 bases map to TRBD2. The TCR comes from a man between 18 and 35 years old in good health. The source material was naive T cells sorted from blood. The CDR3 DNA reads as TGTGCCTGGAGTGTTCGCGGGAGGGTCGGGAATGAGCAGTTCTTC. Protein: CAWSVRGRVGNEQFF.